This T cell receptor (beta chain) was retrieved from a study of cytomegalovirus exposure and HLA in healthy donors. Background on the study: There were some 410 genotyped donors. Of these, 81% fell in the genetic ancestry cluster associated with self-reported Caucasian donors.

A remark on this clone: Its target is unknown.

Primers: 60 Vbeta forward and 13 Jbeta reverse. The method was immunoSEQ multiplex PCR; TCRdb's version includes in-frame clones alone and lacks a portion of them. Of 200,000 to 250,000 clones in the sample, almost 70% are singletons; the top ten hold 2.6%. Findings and limits, study-wide: Solely CMV serostatus was available to characterize immune exposure.

This CDR3 is 15 amino acids long. The germline V gene encodes CDR1 LNHDA and CDR2 SQIVND (reference sequence). V lost 4 bases and J lost 10; bases outside the gene matches: 12. The sequence derives from a man aged 40-49 years in good health and CMV-seropositive. Specimen: PBMCs. This sequence joins TRBV19 and TRBJ2-1; 8 positions agree with TRBD1. CDR3 region: CASSTNSWTGREQFF. As DNA, the CDR3 is TGTGCCAGTAGTACCAACTCCTGGACAGGGAGGGAGCAGTTCTTC.